This is a list of T cell receptor beta chains from one sample in a study of control samples from healthy donors and cancer patients. Clones were read by immunoSEQ multiplex PCR, and TCRdb kept only the in-frame ones, dropping some. Of tens of thousands of clones in the sample, more than 80% were seen once. The sequencing sample was made of PBMCs. Source of these receptors: a man aged 25 to 40 with colorectal cancer. CDR3s include the opening cysteine and the closing phenylalanine or tryptophan. The order of the fields is D gene, J gene, clone size, V gene, CDR3 DNA, CDR3 protein. D genes are given only for firm matches. Expanded clones get a size class; other rows say once, few or many, or leave the size out.

TRBD1	TRBJ2-7	.	TRBV7-8	TGTGCCAGCAGCTCCAAACCGGGACAGTACTCCTACGAGCAGTACTTC	CASSSKPGQYSYEQYF
.	TRBJ1-1	.	TRBV7-2	TGTGCCAGCAGCTTAGTAGGGACGGGTACTAACACTGAAGCTTTCTTT	CASSLVGTGTNTEAFF
TRBD2	TRBJ2-3	.	TRBV4-3	TGCGCCAGCAGCCAAGTTACGGCGGGGGGCCCGGGTGATACGCAGTATTTT	CASSQVTAGGPGDTQYF
.	TRBJ1-5	.	TRBV7-9	TGTGCCAGCAGCTTAGCGTCAGGGAGTCTTGGCAATCAGCCCCAGCATTTT	CASSLASGSLGNQPQHF
.	TRBJ2-7	.	TRBV11-2	TGTGCCAGCAGCTTTAGTCGGGACGTATCCTACGAGCAGTACTTC	CASSFSRDVSYEQYF
.	TRBJ2-7	.	TRBV29-1	TGCAGCGTTGAAGAGGGGGCAGGCCTCGCGGGCGAGCAGTACTTC	CSVEEGAGLAGEQYF
TRBD1	TRBJ2-2	.	TRBV6-2/TRBV6-3	TGTGCCAGCAGCCCCGGACAGGCACCCGGGGAGCTGTTTTTT	CASSPGQAPGELFF
.	TRBJ2-3	.	TRBV7-9	TGTGCCAGCAGCTTAGTTACTACCCCAGATACGCAGTATTTT	CASSLVTTPDTQYF
.	TRBJ1-1	.	TRBV5-5	TGTGCCAGCAGCTTGGCCCCTACAGTAGAGGTGACTGAAGCTTTCTTT	CASSLAPTVEVTEAFF
TRBD2	TRBJ2-3	.	TRBV7-8	TGTGCCAGCAGCCCTACTAGCGGGGGCCACACAGATACGCAGTATTTT	CASSPTSGGHTDTQYF
.	TRBJ1-1	.	TRBV6-2/TRBV6-3	TGTGCCAGCAGTTACTCGGGAGGCACTGAAGCTTTCTTT	CASSYSGGTEAFF
.	TRBJ1-1	.	TRBV2	TGTGCCAGCACTAATTTAGGGAGGTTTGAAGCTTTCTTT	CASTNLGRFEAFF
.	TRBJ2-3	.	TRBV5-1	TGCGCCAGCAGCTTGACAGCCGATCGCACAGATACGCAGTATTTT	CASSLTADRTDTQYF
TRBD2	TRBJ2-7	.	TRBV11-2	TGTGCCAGCAGTTCTAGCGGGGGCTACGAGCAGTACTTC	CASSSSGGYEQYF
TRBD1	TRBJ2-3	.	TRBV6-5	TGTGCCAGCAGGGGACAGGGGGTAACAGATACGCAGTATTTT	CASRGQGVTDTQYF
.	TRBJ1-1	.	TRBV2	TGTGCCAGCAGTGTGGAGTTCGAAGCTTTCTTT	CASSVEFEAFF
.	TRBJ2-7	.	TRBV5-4	TGTGCCAGCAGCGCCCGGACTATGCCTGAGCAGTACTTC	CASSARTMPEQYF
.	TRBJ2-7	.	TRBV5-6	TGTGCCAGCAGCTTACGACGATACGAGCAGTACTTC	CASSLRRYEQYF
.	TRBJ1-2	.	TRBV6-2/TRBV6-3	TGTGCCAGCAGTTACAGGGATGGCTACACCTTC	CASSYRDGYTF
.	TRBJ1-1	.	TRBV5-6	TGTGCCAGCAGCCCGGGAGTTACTTGGGGGGCTTTCTTT	CASSPGVTWGAFF
.	TRBJ1-3	.	TRBV5-4	TGTGCCAGCAGCATGGGACCGGGAACTCGGCGGAGTGGAAACACCATATATTTT	CASSMGPGTRRSGNTIYF
.	TRBJ1-5	once	TRBV19	TGTGCCAGTAGTATGGAGAGCAATCAGCCCCAGCATTTT	CASSMESNQPQHF
.	TRBJ2-5	.	TRBV6-2/TRBV6-3	TGTGCCAGCAGTCGGACGGAAAGCGGGACCCAGTACTTC	CASSRTESGTQYF